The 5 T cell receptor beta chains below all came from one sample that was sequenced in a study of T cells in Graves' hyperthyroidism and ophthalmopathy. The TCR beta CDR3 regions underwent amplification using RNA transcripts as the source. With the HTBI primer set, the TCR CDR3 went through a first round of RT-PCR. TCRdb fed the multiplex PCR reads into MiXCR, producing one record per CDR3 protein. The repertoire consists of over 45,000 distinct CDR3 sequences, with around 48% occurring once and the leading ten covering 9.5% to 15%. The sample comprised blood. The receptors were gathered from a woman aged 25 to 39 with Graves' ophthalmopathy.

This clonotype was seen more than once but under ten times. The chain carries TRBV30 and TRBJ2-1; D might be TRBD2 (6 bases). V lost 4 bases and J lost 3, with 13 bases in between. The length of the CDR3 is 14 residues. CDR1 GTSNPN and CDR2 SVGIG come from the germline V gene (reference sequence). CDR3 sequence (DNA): TGTGCCTGGATTCCCGGACTACTCTACAATGAGCAGTTCTTC. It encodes CAWIPGLLYNEQFF.

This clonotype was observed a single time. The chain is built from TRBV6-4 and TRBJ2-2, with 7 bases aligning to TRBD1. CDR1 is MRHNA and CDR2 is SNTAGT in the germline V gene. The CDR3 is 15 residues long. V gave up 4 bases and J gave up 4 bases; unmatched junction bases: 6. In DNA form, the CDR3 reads TGTGCCAGCAGTGCCACAGGGGCGGCCACCGGGGAGCTGTTTTTT. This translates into CASSATGAATGELFF.

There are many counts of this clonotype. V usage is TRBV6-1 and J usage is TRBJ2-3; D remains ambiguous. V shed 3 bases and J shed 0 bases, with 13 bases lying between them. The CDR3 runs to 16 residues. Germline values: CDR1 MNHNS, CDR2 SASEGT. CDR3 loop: CASSDFGVLSTDTQYF. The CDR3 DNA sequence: TGTGCCAGCAGTGATTTCGGCGTCTTAAGCACAGATACGCAGTATTTT.

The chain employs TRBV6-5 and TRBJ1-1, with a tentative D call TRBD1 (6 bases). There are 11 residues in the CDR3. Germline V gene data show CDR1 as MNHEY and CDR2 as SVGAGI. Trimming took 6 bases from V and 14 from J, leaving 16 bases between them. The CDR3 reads CASRGGKEQFF. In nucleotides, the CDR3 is TGTGCCAGCAGGGGGGGCAAGGAGCAGTTCTTT.

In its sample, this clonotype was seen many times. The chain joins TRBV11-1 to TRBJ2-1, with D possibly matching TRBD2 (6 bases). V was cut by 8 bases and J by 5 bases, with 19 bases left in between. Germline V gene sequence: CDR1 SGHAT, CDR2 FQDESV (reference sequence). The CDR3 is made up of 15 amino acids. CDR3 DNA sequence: TGTGCCAGCGCCCAAGTCGGGGGACTCCACAATGAGCAGTTCTTC. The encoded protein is CASAQVGGLHNEQFF. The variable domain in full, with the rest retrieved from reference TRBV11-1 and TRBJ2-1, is EAEVAQSPRYKITEKSQAVAFWCDPISGHATLYWYRQILGQGPELLVQFQDESVVDDSQLPKDRFSAERLKGVDSTLKIQPAELGDSAMYLCASAQVGGLHNEQFFGPGTRLTVL.